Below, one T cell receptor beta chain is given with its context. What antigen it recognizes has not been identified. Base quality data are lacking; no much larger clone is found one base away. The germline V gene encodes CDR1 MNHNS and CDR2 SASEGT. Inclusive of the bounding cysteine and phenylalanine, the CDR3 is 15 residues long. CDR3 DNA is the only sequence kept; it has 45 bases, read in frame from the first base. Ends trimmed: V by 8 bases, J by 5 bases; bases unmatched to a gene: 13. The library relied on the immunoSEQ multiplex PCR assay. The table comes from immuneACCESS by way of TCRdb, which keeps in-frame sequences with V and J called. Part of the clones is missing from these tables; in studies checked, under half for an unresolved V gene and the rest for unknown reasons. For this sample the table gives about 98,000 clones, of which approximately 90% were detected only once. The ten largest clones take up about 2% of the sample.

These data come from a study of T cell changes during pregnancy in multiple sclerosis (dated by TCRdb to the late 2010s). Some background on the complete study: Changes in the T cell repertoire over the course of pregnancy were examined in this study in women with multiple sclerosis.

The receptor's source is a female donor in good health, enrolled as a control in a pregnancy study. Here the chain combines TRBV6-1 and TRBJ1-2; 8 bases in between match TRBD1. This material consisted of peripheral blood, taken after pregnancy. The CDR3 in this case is CASSFGQGWDYGYTF. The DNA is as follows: TGTGCCAGCTCCTTCGGACAGGGCTGGGATTATGGCTACACCTTC.